Listed below are T cell receptor beta chains from one sample, sequenced in a study of OX40 agonist ivuxolimab in advanced cancers. Libraries were prepared by immunoSEQ multiplex PCR; TCRdb keeps only in-frame clonotypes and omits some of them. Found here are about 90,000 clones, approximately 90% of them singletons; the top ten hold about 0.3%. This sample comprised CD4+ or CD8+ T cells sorted from blood, obtained in a trial of the OX40 agonist ivuxolimab. The receptors stem from an adult with an advanced solid tumor such as melanoma, head and neck, liver or kidney cancer. Each CDR3 is given with its conserved first and last residue. Fields, in order: V gene, D gene, CDR3 length, clone size, J gene, CDR3 DNA, CDR3 protein. A D gene is named only where the DNA matches it firmly. Clone size is shown for a subset of rows, as once, few, many or a class of expanded clone.

v_gene: TRBV9
d_gene: TRBD1
len: 15
abundance: once
j_gene: TRBJ2-1
CDR3nt: TGTGCCAGCAGCGTTGGGACAGCGGTTAGAGGAGAGCAGTTCTTC
CDR3aa: CASSVGTAVRGEQFF

v_gene: TRBV28
d_gene: TRBD1
len: 14
abundance: once
j_gene: TRBJ2-2
CDR3nt: TGTGCCAGCAGCCGACAGGGGGGGACCGGGGAGCTGTTTTTT
CDR3aa: CASSRQGGTGELFF

v_gene: TRBV5-4
d_gene: TRBD1
len: 16
abundance: once
j_gene: TRBJ1-2
CDR3nt: TGTGCCAGCAGCCCCCAGGGGGGAAGCGGTAACTATGGCTACACCTTC
CDR3aa: CASSPQGGSGNYGYTF

v_gene: TRBV2
d_gene: TRBD2
len: 15
abundance: .
j_gene: TRBJ2-1
CDR3nt: TGTGCCAGCAGTGTTGGGACTAGCGGGGTAAGTGAGCAGTTCTTC
CDR3aa: CASSVGTSGVSEQFF

v_gene: TRBV11-3
d_gene: .
len: 13
abundance: .
j_gene: TRBJ2-1
CDR3nt: TGTGCCAGCAGCTTAGATGAAGGGAGGGAGCAGTTCTTC
CDR3aa: CASSLDEGREQFF

v_gene: TRBV7-2
d_gene: TRBD1
len: 13
abundance: .
j_gene: TRBJ1-2
CDR3nt: TGTGCCAGCAGCCCCAGGGGGCACTATGGCTACACCTTC
CDR3aa: CASSPRGHYGYTF

v_gene: TRBV27
d_gene: .
len: 19
abundance: .
j_gene: TRBJ2-7
CDR3nt: TGTGCCAGCAGTTTATCACCAGCAGTTGCCCGACTAGGCCACTACGAGCAGTACTTC
CDR3aa: CASSLSPAVARLGHYEQYF

v_gene: TRBV18
d_gene: .
len: 15
abundance: .
j_gene: TRBJ1-1
CDR3nt: TGTGCCAGCTCACCACTGGGCAGGGTGAACACTGAAGCTTTCTTT
CDR3aa: CASSPLGRVNTEAFF

v_gene: TRBV9
d_gene: TRBD1
len: 16
abundance: .
j_gene: TRBJ1-4
CDR3nt: TGTGCCAGCAGCACCATTGGGACAGGGGTTCCTGAAAAACTGTTTTTT
CDR3aa: CASSTIGTGVPEKLFF

v_gene: TRBV19
d_gene: TRBD1
len: 19
abundance: .
j_gene: TRBJ2-3
CDR3nt: TGTGCCAGTAGTACGGAGAAGGGGGGACAGGGCCTTCGCACAGATACGCAGTATTTT
CDR3aa: CASSTEKGGQGLRTDTQYF

v_gene: TRBV7-3
d_gene: .
len: 14
abundance: .
j_gene: TRBJ2-3
CDR3nt: TGTGCCAGCAGCTTAACTCGGGCCACAGATACGCAGTATTTT
CDR3aa: CASSLTRATDTQYF

v_gene: TRBV27
d_gene: .
len: 16
abundance: .
j_gene: TRBJ2-2
CDR3nt: TGTGCCAGCAGTTTACGCCAACCTTTAAACACCGGGGAGCTGTTTTTT
CDR3aa: CASSLRQPLNTGELFF

v_gene: TRBV7-2
d_gene: .
len: 15
abundance: .
j_gene: TRBJ2-7
CDR3nt: TGTGCCAGCAGCTCAAGAGGACCGCCCGGCAATTTGCAGTACTTC
CDR3aa: CASSSRGPPGNLQYF

v_gene: TRBV10-3
d_gene: .
len: 16
abundance: .
j_gene: TRBJ1-3
CDR3nt: TGTGCCATCAGTGAGGCCGCGCGATACTCTGGAAACACCATATATTTT
CDR3aa: CAISEAARYSGNTIYF

v_gene: TRBV19
d_gene: .
len: 13
abundance: .
j_gene: TRBJ2-1
CDR3nt: TGTGCCAGTAGGAGCGACGGAAACAATGAGCAGTTCTTC
CDR3aa: CASRSDGNNEQFF

v_gene: TRBV28
d_gene: .
len: 16
abundance: .
j_gene: TRBJ1-5
CDR3nt: TGTGCCAGCATTCCCCTTCCCCGGACAGCTCTAGAACCCCAGCATTTT
CDR3aa: CASIPLPRTALEPQHF

v_gene: TRBV28
d_gene: TRBD2
len: 15
abundance: .
j_gene: TRBJ2-7
CDR3nt: TGTGCCAGCAGTTTGACCCACGGGAGGATAGACGAGCAGTACTTC
CDR3aa: CASSLTHGRIDEQYF

v_gene: TRBV19
d_gene: TRBD2
len: 14
abundance: .
j_gene: TRBJ2-7
CDR3nt: TGTGCCAGTAGTATCGGCGGGAGGACGTACGAGCAGTACTTC
CDR3aa: CASSIGGRTYEQYF

v_gene: TRBV15
d_gene: TRBD2
len: 15
abundance: .
j_gene: TRBJ2-1
CDR3nt: TGTGCCACCAGCAGAGATCCTAGCGGGAGAGGTGAGCAGTTCTTC
CDR3aa: CATSRDPSGRGEQFF

v_gene: TRBV5-4
d_gene: .
len: 13
abundance: .
j_gene: TRBJ1-2
CDR3nt: TGTGCCAGCAGCTTGGCAGGGAACTATGGCTACACCTTC
CDR3aa: CASSLAGNYGYTF

v_gene: TRBV5-1
d_gene: .
len: 13
abundance: .
j_gene: TRBJ2-1
CDR3nt: TGCGCCAGCAGCTTGGACAGGGCACATGAGCAGTTCTTC
CDR3aa: CASSLDRAHEQFF

v_gene: TRBV6-4
d_gene: TRBD1
len: 13
abundance: .
j_gene: TRBJ2-3
CDR3nt: TGTGCCAGCGGGACAGGTCACACAGATACGCAGTATTTT
CDR3aa: CASGTGHTDTQYF

v_gene: TRBV30
d_gene: .
len: 9
abundance: .
j_gene: TRBJ1-1
CDR3nt: TGTGCCTCCCAGAGTGAAGCTTTCTTT
CDR3aa: CASQSEAFF

v_gene: TRBV7-2
d_gene: .
len: 14
abundance: once
j_gene: TRBJ2-2
CDR3nt: TGTGCCAGCAGTCCTCTTCAGGGTGCCGGGGAGCTGTTTTTT
CDR3aa: CASSPLQGAGELFF

v_gene: TRBV7-3
d_gene: TRBD1
len: 16
abundance: .
j_gene: TRBJ2-1
CDR3nt: TGTGCCAGCAGCTTAAGGGTGGGGACAGGGAGTAATGAGCAGTTCTTC
CDR3aa: CASSLRVGTGSNEQFF

v_gene: TRBV11-2
d_gene: .
len: 14
abundance: .
j_gene: TRBJ2-7
CDR3nt: TGTGCCAGCAGCTTAGTGGGACCCTCCTACGAGCAGTACTTC
CDR3aa: CASSLVGPSYEQYF

v_gene: TRBV7-3
d_gene: TRBD2
len: 22
abundance: .
j_gene: TRBJ2-2
CDR3nt: TGTGCCAGCAGCTTAACTTCCCTAACCGGGACTAGCGGGAGTTTTTATACCGGGGAGCTGTTTTTT
CDR3aa: CASSLTSLTGTSGSFYTGELFF

v_gene: TRBV9
d_gene: .
len: 13
abundance: .
j_gene: TRBJ2-3
CDR3nt: TGTGCCAGCAGCGTAGTAGAGACAGATACGCAGTATTTT
CDR3aa: CASSVVETDTQYF

v_gene: TRBV5-6
d_gene: TRBD1
len: 13
abundance: .
j_gene: TRBJ2-3
CDR3nt: TGTGCCAGCACCACAGGGGGCACAGATACGCAGTATTTT
CDR3aa: CASTTGGTDTQYF

v_gene: TRBV4-3
d_gene: TRBD2
len: 16
abundance: .
j_gene: TRBJ2-3
CDR3nt: TGCGCCAGCAGCCAAGGGACTAGCGGGACTGGGGATACGCAGTATTTT
CDR3aa: CASSQGTSGTGDTQYF

v_gene: TRBV6-4
d_gene: TRBD2
len: 17
abundance: once
j_gene: TRBJ2-3
CDR3nt: TGTGCCAGCAGTGATTCAACGACTAGCGGGAGGGGGGATACGCAGTATTTT
CDR3aa: CASSDSTTSGRGDTQYF

v_gene: TRBV19
d_gene: .
len: 15
abundance: .
j_gene: TRBJ2-1
CDR3nt: TGTGCCAGTAGTATTGCCTCTAGAACCTACAATGAGCAGTTCTTC
CDR3aa: CASSIASRTYNEQFF